This TCR beta chain was recovered during a study of T cells in Graves' hyperthyroidism and ophthalmopathy. Study summary: Once the initial diagnosis was made, peripheral blood was obtained before any treatment.

The ends were cut back, 1 base at V and 2 bases at J, with 8 bases in the middle. CDR3 length: 13 amino acids. From germline, CDR1 is DFQATT and CDR2 SNEGSKA (reference sequence). RNA transcripts provided the source from which TCR beta CDR3 regions were amplified. Carried out on the TCR CDR3, a first-round RT-PCR used the HTBI primer set. TCRdb used MiXCR to reprocess the multiplex PCR reads, holding one entry per CDR3 protein. Altogether a few hundred thousand distinct CDR3 sequences are present, just under 15% being singletons, with the ten largest covering 32%. Hyperthyroidism in the patients, aged 18 to 65, was newly diagnosed and under 2 months in duration.

The chain has TRBV20-1 and TRBJ2-5; perhaps TRBD1 as D (5 bases). The sequence was obtained from a woman aged 25 to 39 with Graves' hyperthyroidism. Sequencing was carried out using blood. CDR3 in amino acids: CSARGQTQETQYF. In DNA, the CDR3 is TGCAGTGCTAGAGGACAGACTCAAGAGACCCAGTACTTC.